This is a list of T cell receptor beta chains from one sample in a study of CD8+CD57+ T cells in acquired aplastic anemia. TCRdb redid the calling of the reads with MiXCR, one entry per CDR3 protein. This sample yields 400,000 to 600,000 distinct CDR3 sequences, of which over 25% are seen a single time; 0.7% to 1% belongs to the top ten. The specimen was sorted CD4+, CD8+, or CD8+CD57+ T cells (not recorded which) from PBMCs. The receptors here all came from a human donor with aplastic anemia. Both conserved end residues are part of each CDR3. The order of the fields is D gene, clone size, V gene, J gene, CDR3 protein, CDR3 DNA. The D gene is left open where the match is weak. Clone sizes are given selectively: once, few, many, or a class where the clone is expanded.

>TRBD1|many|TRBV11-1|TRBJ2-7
CASSRTGDEQYF
TGTGCCAGCAGCCGGACAGGGGACGAGCAGTACTTC
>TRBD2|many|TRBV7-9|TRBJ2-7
CASSVTSGRTYEQYF
TGTGCCAGCAGCGTAACTAGCGGGAGGACGTACGAGCAGTACTTC
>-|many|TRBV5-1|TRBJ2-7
CASSQSASQDAYEQYF
TGCGCCAGCAGTCAATCTGCCTCCCAGGATGCCTACGAGCAGTACTTC
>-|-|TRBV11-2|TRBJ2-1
CASSFQGIYNEQFF
TGTGCCAGCAGCTTTCAGGGGATCTACAATGAGCAGTTCTTC
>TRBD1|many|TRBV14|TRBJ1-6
CASSQRGQGNSPLHF
TGTGCCAGCAGCCAAAGGGGACAGGGAAATTCACCCCTCCACTTT
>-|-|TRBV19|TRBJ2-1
CASSIHASSHNEQFF
TGTGCCAGTAGTATTCATGCTAGCTCCCACAATGAGCAGTTCTTC
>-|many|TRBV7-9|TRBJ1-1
CASATDTSNTEAFF
TGTGCCAGCGCAACGGACACATCGAACACTGAAGCTTTCTTT
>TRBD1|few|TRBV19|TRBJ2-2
CASSINRGRANTGELFF
TGTGCCAGTAGTATAAACAGGGGGCGGGCGAACACCGGGGAGCTGTTTTTT
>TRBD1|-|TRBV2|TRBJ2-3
CASTGTGAQYF
TGTGCCAGCACGGGTACAGGGGCGCAGTATTTT
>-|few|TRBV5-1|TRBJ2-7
CASRGSTAREQYF
TGCGCCAGCAGAGGAAGTACAGCACGCGAGCAGTACTTC
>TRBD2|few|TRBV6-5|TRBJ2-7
CASSYRISSGSSYEQYF
TGTGCCAGCAGTTATCGTATTTCTAGCGGCAGCTCCTACGAGCAGTACTTC
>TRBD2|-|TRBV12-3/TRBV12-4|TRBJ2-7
CASTQRGGVAYEQYF
TGTGCCAGCACCCAACGGGGGGGGGTAGCCTACGAGCAGTACTTC
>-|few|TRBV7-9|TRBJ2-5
CASSHGRAGQETQYF
TGTGCCAGCAGCCATGGACGGGCCGGTCAAGAGACCCAGTACTTC
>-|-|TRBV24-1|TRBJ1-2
CASSQDLGAHYGYTF
TGTGCCAGCAGCCAAGATCTAGGGGCACACTATGGCTACACCTTC
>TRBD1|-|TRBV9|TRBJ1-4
CASSAGQGVGEKLFF
TGTGCCAGCAGCGCGGGACAGGGAGTCGGTGAAAAACTGTTTTTT
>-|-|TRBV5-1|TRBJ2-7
CASSLLPTETSCEQYF
TGCGCCAGCAGCTTGCTCCCGACGGAGACCTCCTGCGAGCAGTACTTC
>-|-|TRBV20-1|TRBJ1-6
CSASPVGVLYNSPLHF
TGCAGTGCTTCCCCTGTGGGGGTTCTCTATAATTCACCCCTCCACTTT
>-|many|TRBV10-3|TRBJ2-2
CAIRGNAGQSNTGELFF
TGTGCCATCAGAGGAAACGCGGGACAGTCGAACACCGGGGAGCTGTTTTTT
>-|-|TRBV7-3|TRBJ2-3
CASSPGGGVGGDTQYF
TGTGCCAGCAGCCCAGGGGGGGGGGTTGGAGGAGATACGCAGTATTTT
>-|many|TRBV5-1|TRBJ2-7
CASRVNGLSSYEQYF
TGCGCCAGCAGGGTAAACGGCTTGAGCTCCTACGAGCAGTACTTC
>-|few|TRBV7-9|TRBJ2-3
CASSFSGNPDTQYF
TGTGCCAGCAGCTTTTCAGGGAACCCAGATACGCAGTATTTT
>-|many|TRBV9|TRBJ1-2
CASSGGQIANYGYTF
TGTGCCAGCAGCGGAGGACAGATAGCTAACTATGGCTACACCTTC
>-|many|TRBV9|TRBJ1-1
CASNSGQPNTEAFF
TGTGCCAGCAATTCGGGGCAGCCGAACACTGAAGCTTTCTTT
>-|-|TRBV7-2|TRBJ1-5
CTSSTRQGNQPQHF
TGTACCAGCAGCACCCGACAGGGCAATCAGCCCCAGCATTTT
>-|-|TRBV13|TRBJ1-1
CASSSLLGGTEAFF
TGTGCCAGCAGCTCCCTCCTGGGGGGCACTGAAGCTTTCTTT
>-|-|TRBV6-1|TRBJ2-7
CASSPLREGEQYF
TGTGCCAGCTCACCATTACGAGAGGGCGAGCAGTACTTC
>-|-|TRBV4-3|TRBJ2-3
CASSQMNTQYF
TGCGCCAGCAGCCAAATGAATACGCAGTATTTT
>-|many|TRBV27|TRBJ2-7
CASSVRQTSYEQYF
TGTGCCAGCAGTGTACGACAGACCTCCTACGAGCAGTACTTC
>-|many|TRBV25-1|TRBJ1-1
CASSEYGLGVVTEAFF
TGTGCCAGCAGTGAATATGGGTTGGGTGTTGTCACTGAAGCTTTCTTT
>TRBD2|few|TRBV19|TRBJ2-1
CASSRIAGGPMDEQFF
TGTGCCAGTAGTAGGATAGCGGGAGGGCCGATGGATGAGCAGTTCTTC
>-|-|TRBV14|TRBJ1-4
CASSHTGGAANEKLFF
TGTGCCAGCAGCCACACTGGCGGTGCAGCTAATGAAAAACTGTTTTTT
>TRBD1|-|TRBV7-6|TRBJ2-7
CVSSPRQGAHEQYF
TGTGTCAGCAGCCCTAGACAGGGGGCCCACGAGCAGTACTTC
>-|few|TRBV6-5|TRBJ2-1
CASSYDTGQFF
TGTGCCAGCAGTTACGATACAGGGCAGTTCTTC
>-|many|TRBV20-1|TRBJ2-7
CSAREGGHVEQYF
TGCAGTGCTAGAGAAGGGGGACATGTCGAGCAGTACTTC
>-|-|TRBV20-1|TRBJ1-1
CSAPTEAFF
TGCAGTGCACCCACTGAAGCTTTCTTT
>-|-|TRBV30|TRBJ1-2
CAWSDQRVNYGYTF
TGTGCCTGGAGTGACCAGAGGGTCAACTATGGCTACACCTTC
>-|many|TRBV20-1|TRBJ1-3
CSARESSGNTIYF
TGCAGTGCTAGGGAGAGCTCTGGAAACACCATATATTTT
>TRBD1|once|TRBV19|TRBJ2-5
CASSSGQEETQCF
TGTGCCAGTAGTTCCGGACAGGAAGAGACCCAGTGCTTC
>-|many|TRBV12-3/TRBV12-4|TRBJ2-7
CASPRDGSYEQYF
TGTGCCAGCCCCCGGGACGGATCCTACGAGCAGTACTTC
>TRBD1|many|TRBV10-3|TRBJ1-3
CATTGGSGNTIYF
TGTGCCACGACAGGGGGCTCTGGAAACACCATATATTTT
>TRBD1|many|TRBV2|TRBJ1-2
CASSGTGEHNYGYTF
TGTGCCAGCAGTGGAACAGGGGAACACAACTATGGCTACACCTTC
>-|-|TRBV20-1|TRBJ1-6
CSARPLSGGGDNSPLHF
TGCAGTGCTAGGCCCTTATCCGGGGGCGGCGATAATTCACCCCTCCACTTT
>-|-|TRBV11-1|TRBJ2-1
CASSLIRGYNEQFF
TGTGCCAGCAGCCTAATTAGGGGGTACAATGAGCAGTTCTTC
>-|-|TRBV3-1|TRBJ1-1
CASSPTVTGNTEAFF
TGTGCCAGCAGCCCTACTGTGACAGGGAACACTGAAGCTTTCTTT
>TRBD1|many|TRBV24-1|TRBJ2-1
CATSDLDRGGHNEQFF
TGTGCCACCAGTGACTTGGACAGGGGTGGCCACAATGAGCAGTTCTTC
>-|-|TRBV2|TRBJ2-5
CATGFSEETQYF
TGTGCCACCGGGTTTTCGGAGGAGACCCAGTACTTC
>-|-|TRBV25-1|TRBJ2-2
CASSEYDLRNTGELFF
TGTGCCAGCAGTGAATATGATCTTCGGAACACCGGGGAGCTGTTTTTT
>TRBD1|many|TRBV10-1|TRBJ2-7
CASSPWTGNYEQYF
TGCGCCAGCAGCCCTTGGACAGGTAACTACGAGCAGTACTTC
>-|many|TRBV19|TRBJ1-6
CASSIEPNDGNSPLHF
TGTGCCAGTAGTATAGAACCCAACGACGGGAATTCACCCCTCCACTTT
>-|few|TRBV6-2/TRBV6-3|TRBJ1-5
CASSYSVNQGHNQPQHF
TGTGCCAGCAGTTACTCGGTAAACCAGGGGCACAATCAGCCCCAGCATTTT
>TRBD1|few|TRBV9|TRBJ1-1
CASSGEQTGVRNTEAFF
TGTGCCAGCAGCGGGGAACAGACAGGGGTACGGAACACTGAAGCTTTCTTT
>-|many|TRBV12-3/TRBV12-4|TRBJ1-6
CASSLSQASSPLHF
TGTGCCAGCAGTTTATCACAGGCTAGCTCACCCCTCCACTTT
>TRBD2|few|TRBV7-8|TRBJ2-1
CASSLVLTSGNNEQFF
TGTGCCAGCAGCTTAGTCTTGACTAGCGGGAACAATGAGCAGTTCTTC
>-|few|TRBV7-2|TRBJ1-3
CASSPRFSGNTIYF
TGTGCCAGCAGCCCCCGGTTCTCTGGAAACACCATATATTTT
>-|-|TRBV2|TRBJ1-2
CATGVANNYGYTF
TGTGCCACCGGTGTGGCAAATAACTATGGCTACACCTTC
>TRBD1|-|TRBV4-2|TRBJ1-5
CASSQEGQVILGGQPQHF
TGTGCCAGCAGCCAAGAAGGACAGGTAATTTTAGGGGGTCAGCCCCAGCATTTT
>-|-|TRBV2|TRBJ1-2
CASSSGRAYTF
TGTGCCAGCAGTAGCGGGAGGGCCTACACCTTC